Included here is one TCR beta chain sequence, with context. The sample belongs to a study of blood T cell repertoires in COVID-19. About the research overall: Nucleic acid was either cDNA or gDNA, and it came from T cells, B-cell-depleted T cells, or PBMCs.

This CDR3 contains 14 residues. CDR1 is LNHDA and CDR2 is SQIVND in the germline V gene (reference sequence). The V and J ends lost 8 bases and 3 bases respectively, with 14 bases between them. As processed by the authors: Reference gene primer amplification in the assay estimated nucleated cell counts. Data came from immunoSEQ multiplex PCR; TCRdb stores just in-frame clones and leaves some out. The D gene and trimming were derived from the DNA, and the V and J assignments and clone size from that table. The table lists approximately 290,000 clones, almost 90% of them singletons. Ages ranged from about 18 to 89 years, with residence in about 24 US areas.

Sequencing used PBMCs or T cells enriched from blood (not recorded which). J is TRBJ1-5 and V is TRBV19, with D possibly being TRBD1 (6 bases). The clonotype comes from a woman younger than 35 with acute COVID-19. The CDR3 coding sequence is TGTGCCAGTGGACAGCACTTAACCAATCAGCCCCAGCATTTT. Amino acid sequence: CASGQHLTNQPQHF.